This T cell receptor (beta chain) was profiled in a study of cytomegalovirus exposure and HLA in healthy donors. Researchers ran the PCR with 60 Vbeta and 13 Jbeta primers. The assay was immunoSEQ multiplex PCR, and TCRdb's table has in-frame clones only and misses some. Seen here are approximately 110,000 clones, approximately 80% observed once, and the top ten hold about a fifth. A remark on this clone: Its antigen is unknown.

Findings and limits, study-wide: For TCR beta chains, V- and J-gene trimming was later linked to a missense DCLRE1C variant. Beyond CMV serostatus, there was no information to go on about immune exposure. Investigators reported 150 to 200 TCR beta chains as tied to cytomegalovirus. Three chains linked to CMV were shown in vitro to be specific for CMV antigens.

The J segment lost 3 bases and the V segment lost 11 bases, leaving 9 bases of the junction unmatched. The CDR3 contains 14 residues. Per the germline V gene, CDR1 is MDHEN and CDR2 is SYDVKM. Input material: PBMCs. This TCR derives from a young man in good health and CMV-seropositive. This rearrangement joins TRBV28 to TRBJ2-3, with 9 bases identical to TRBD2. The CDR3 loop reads CAGGSGGSTDTQYF. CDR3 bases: TGTGCCGGGGGAAGCGGGGGGTCAACAGATACGCAGTATTTT.